The clone carrying this T cell receptor beta chain was counted at least ten times. Noted time point: newly diagnosed GD, antithyroid drugs for less than 3 months. Making the TCR library involved RNA that had been extracted from PBMCs. This entry comes from a study of regulatory T cells in long-lasting Graves disease. The TCR beta library used iRepertoire HTBI primers with Arm-PCR amplification of CDR3. TCRdb reanalysed the multiplex PCR reads using MiXCR and keeps one entry per CDR3 protein. The data contain around 250,000 distinct CDR3 sequences, 20% to 25% of them singletons. Trimming cost V 3 bases and J 0 bases, with 7 bases left between them. The germline V gene has CDR1 SGHRS and CDR2 YFSETQ. The CDR3 sequence is 14 residues long.

This sample comprised peripheral blood mononuclear cells (PBMCs), obtained at new diagnosis, from a patient treated with antithyroid drugs. The V call is TRBV5-1, the J call TRBJ1-3, with no clear D. The sequence came from a female donor with Graves disease. The CDR3 coding sequence is TGCGCCAGCAGCTCCGGCCCCTCTGGAAACACCATATATTTT. It encodes CASSSGPSGNTIYF. The full variable domain, in which reference TRBV5-1 and TRBJ1-3 provide the parts outside the CDR3, is KAGVTQTPRYLIKTRGQQVTLSCSPISGHRSVSWYQQTPGQGLQFLFEYFSETQRNKGNFPGRFSGRQFSNSRSEMNVSTLELGDSALYLCASSSGPSGNTIYFGEGSWLTVV.